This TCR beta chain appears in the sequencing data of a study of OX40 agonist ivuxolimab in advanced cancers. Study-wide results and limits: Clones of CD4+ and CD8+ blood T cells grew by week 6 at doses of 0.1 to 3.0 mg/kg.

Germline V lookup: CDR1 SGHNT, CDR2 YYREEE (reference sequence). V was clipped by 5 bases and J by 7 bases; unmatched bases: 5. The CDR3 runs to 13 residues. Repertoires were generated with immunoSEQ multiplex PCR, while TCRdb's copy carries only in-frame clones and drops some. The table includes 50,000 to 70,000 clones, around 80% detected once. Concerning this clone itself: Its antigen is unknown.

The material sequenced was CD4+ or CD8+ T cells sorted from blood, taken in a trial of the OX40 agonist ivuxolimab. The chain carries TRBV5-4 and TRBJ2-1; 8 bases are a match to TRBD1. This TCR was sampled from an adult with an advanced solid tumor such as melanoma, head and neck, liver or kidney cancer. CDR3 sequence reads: CASSSTGENEQFF. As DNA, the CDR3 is TGTGCCAGCAGTTCGACAGGGGAGAATGAGCAGTTCTTC.